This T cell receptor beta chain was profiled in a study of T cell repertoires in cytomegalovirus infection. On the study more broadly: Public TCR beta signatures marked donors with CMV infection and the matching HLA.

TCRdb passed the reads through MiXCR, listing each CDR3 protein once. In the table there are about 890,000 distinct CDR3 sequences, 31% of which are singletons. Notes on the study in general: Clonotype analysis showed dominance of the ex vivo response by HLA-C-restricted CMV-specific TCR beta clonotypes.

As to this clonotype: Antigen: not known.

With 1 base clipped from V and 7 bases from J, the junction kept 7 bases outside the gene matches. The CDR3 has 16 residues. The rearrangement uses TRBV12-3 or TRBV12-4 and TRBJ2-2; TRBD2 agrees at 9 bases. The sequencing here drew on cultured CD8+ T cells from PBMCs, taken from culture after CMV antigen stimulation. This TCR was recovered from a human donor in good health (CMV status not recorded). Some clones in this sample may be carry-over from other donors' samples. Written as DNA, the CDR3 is TGTGCCAGCAGTTTAGGGGCGGGGGGGCTTCACGGGGAGCTGTTTTTT. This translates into CASSLGAGGLHGELFF.